A single sample is the source of the 19 T cell receptor beta chains below, sequenced in a study of T cell responses to AZD1222 COVID-19 vaccine. Clones were read by immunoSEQ multiplex PCR, and TCRdb kept only the in-frame ones, dropping some. The repertoire holds some 150,000 clones, 85% to 95% seen once, with 2.6% in the top ten. Sequences were derived from peripheral blood, sampled on day 0 of AZD1222 vaccination. Receptor source: an adult in good health.

Concerning this clone itself: The sample contains more than one DNA sequence encoding this CDR3. The V call is TRBV18, the J call TRBJ1-1, with TRBD1 matching over 7 bases. The CDR3 sequence is 15 residues long. Germline V gene lookup returns CDR1 KGHSH and CDR2 LQKENI. V lost 6 bases to trimming and J lost 0 bases; unmatched junction nucleotides: 7. The CDR3 DNA reads TGTGCCAGCTCGCCTGCTGGACAGGTGAACACTGAAGCTTTCTTT. This translates into CASSPAGQVNTEAFF.

The chain joins TRBV6-5 to TRBJ2-1, with 11 bases fitting TRBD2. Looked up from germline, CDR1 is MNHEY and CDR2 is SVGAGI. Losses at the gene ends were 8 bases for V and 5 bases for J; bases not matched to a gene: 8. The CDR3 has 15 residues. The CDR3 DNA follows: TGTGCCAGCTACGTAGCGGGAGGGCCCCACAATGAGCAGTTCTTC. Its translation is CASYVAGGPHNEQFF.

The CDR3 sequence is CASSLNSNEQFF. DNA for the CDR3: TGTGCCAGCAGCTTGAATTCCAATGAGCAGTTCTTC. The rearrangement joins TRBV5-4 to TRBJ2-1; D remains ambiguous. Germline CDR1 is SGHNT and CDR2 is YYREEE (reference sequence). This CDR3 region has 12 residues. Trimming removed 1 base at V and 6 bases at J, with 5 bases between.

The V call is TRBV6-5, the J call TRBJ2-1; 8 positions match TRBD2. Per germline, CDR1 MNHEY and CDR2 SVGAGI. CDR3 length equals 14 residues. J was trimmed by 8 bases and V by 5 bases; bases with no gene match: 8. CDR3 nucleotides: TGTGCCAGCAGTCGGGGGGGGTCGCAGGATGAGCAGTTCTTC. Protein sequence: CASSRGGSQDEQFF.

This CDR3 reads CASSSVQGPNTEAFF. CDR3 sequence (DNA): TGTGCCAGCAGCTCGGTACAAGGACCGAACACTGAAGCTTTCTTT. V is TRBV7-9 and J is TRBJ1-1; D is uncertain. The V gene lost 4 bases and the J gene lost 1 base, with 13 bases spanning the gap. The CDR3 has 15 residues. Germline V gives CDR1 SEHNR, CDR2 FQNEAQ (reference sequence).

This chain connects TRBV7-8 to TRBJ1-2; D is uncertain. This CDR3 has 11 residues. Trimming pared 5 bases from V and 8 bases from J, leaving 9 bases between. CDR1 SGHVS and CDR2 FQNEAQ come from the germline V gene. The CDR3 bases are TGTGCCAGCAGCCCGCTGCCGGGCTACACCTTC. Amino acids: CASSPLPGYTF. The full variable domain, completed using reference TRBV7-8 and TRBJ1-2, is GAGVSQSPRYKVAKRGQDVALRCDPISGHVSLFWYQQALGQGPEFLTYFQNEAQLDKSGLPSDRFFAERPEGSVSTLKIQRTQQEDSAVYLCASSPLPGYTFGSGTRLTVV.

The chain couples TRBV29-1 to TRBJ1-4; D is possibly TRBD1 (6 bases). V lost 3 bases and J 8 bases, leaving 16 bases between the germline ends. CDR3 length: 14 residues. CDR1 and CDR2 (germline): SQVTM, ANQGSEA. DNA of the CDR3: TGCAGCGTTGATGATGGGGGGCGGCGGGAAAAACTGTTTTTT. It is translated as CSVDDGGRREKLFF.

This clone turned up a few times. The chain recombines TRBV29-1 with TRBJ1-2; possible D gene TRBD1, 6 bases. The germline V gene has CDR1 SQVTM and CDR2 ANQGSEA. V lost 0 bases to trimming and J lost 7 bases, with 24 bases between them. The CDR3 is made up of 17 amino acids. CDR3 coding DNA: TGCAGCGTTGAAGAGAGGAGGTGGCCGGACAGCGGGCTTGGCTACACCTTC. Amino acids: CSVEERRWPDSGLGYTF.

The V call is TRBV11-2, the J call TRBJ2-3; D remains unclear. Per the germline V gene, CDR1 is SGHAT and CDR2 is FQNNGV. V was trimmed by 4 bases and J by 1 base, leaving 12 bases between them. This CDR3 region has 15 residues. The CDR3 DNA sequence: TGTGCCAGCAGCTCGGGCCCTCGGGGCACAGATACGCAGTATTTT. Encoded protein: CASSSGPRGTDTQYF.

The chain combines TRBV14 with TRBJ2-5; D unclear. CDR3 length: 13 residues. Germline CDR1 SGHDN, CDR2 FVKESK. V gave up 3 bases and J gave up 1 base, with 6 bases separating them. This CDR3 reads CASSHLAQETQYF. Written as DNA, the CDR3 is TGTGCCAGCAGCCATTTAGCCCAAGAGACCCAGTACTTC. The full variable domain, rest sourced from reference TRBV14 and TRBJ2-5, is EAGVTQFPSHSVIEKGQTVTLRCDPISGHDNLYWYRRVMGKEIKFLLHFVKESKQDESGMPNNRFLAERTGGTYSTLKVQPAELEDSGVYFCASSHLAQETQYFGPGTRLLVL.

This clone has a handful of counts. The chain has TRBV15 and TRBJ1-5, with unresolved D. The CDR3 extends over 15 amino acids. Deletions cut 0 bases from V and 1 base from J, with 7 bases between. CDR1 LNHNV and CDR2 YYDKDF come from the germline V gene (reference sequence). CDR3 protein: CATSRDLGSNQPQHF. CDR3 sequence (DNA): TGTGCCACCAGCAGAGATCTTGGAAGCAATCAGCCCCAGCATTTT.

This chain links TRBV6-4 with TRBJ1-3, with TRBD1 as a possible D gene (5 bases). CDR1 is MRHNA, CDR2 SNTAGT, per germline. V was shortened by 5 bases and J by 1 base, with 12 bases between the two germline ends. The CDR3 is 15 residues long. CDR3 protein: CASSTKEGSGNTIYF. The CDR3 nucleotides are TGTGCCAGCAGTACTAAGGAGGGGTCTGGAAACACCATATATTTT.

V gene TRBV7-8 combines with J gene TRBJ1-2; 12 bases agree with TRBD1. V dropped 5 bases and J dropped 14; count of bases not matched to a gene: 18. Germline CDR1 reads SGHVS; CDR2 reads FQNEAQ. This CDR3 spans 16 amino acids. CDR3 sequence reads: CASSPHLEGQGAVPTF. The CDR3 DNA is TGTGCCAGCAGCCCGCACCTTGAGGGACAGGGGGCAGTTCCAACCTTC. Together with reference TRBV7-8 and TRBJ1-2, the CDR3 gives the full variable domain: GAGVSQSPRYKVAKRGQDVALRCDPISGHVSLFWYQQALGQGPEFLTYFQNEAQLDKSGLPSDRFFAERPEGSVSTLKIQRTQQEDSAVYLCASSPHLEGQGAVPTFGSGTRLTVV.

The gene calls are TRBV15 and TRBJ1-3; no firm D call. V was shortened by 2 bases and J by 0 bases, with 8 bases between the two germline ends. This CDR3 has 15 amino acids. CDR1 is LNHNV, CDR2 YYDKDF, per germline (reference sequence). CDR3 sequence reads: CATSRQGSSGNTIYF. The CDR3 DNA sequence: TGTGCCACCAGCAGACAAGGGAGCTCTGGAAACACCATATATTTT.

The rearrangement joins TRBV25-1 to TRBJ2-3; a weak D match, TRBD1 (5 bases). This CDR3 has 18 residues. CDR1 is MGHDK and CDR2 is SYGVNS in the germline V gene. V was pared by 0 bases and J by 1 base, with 17 bases between. The DNA for the CDR3 is TGTGCCAGCAGTGAATATCGGACATCGGTTGGGGGCACAGATACGCAGTATTTT. Protein: CASSEYRTSVGGTDTQYF.

The chain is built from TRBV30 and TRBJ2-5; TRBD1 agrees at 9 bases. This CDR3 spans 16 amino acids. Germline lookup yields CDR1 GTSNPN and CDR2 SVGIG (reference sequence). J gave up 2 bases and V 1 base, and 8 bases lay outside the gene matches. As DNA, the CDR3 is TGTGCCTGGAGTGCCCCTACAGGGGGCGGGCAAGAGACCCAGTACTTC. This codes for CAWSAPTGGGQETQYF.

The chain joins TRBV5-8 to TRBJ2-5, with D possibly matching TRBD2 (6 bases). This CDR3 spans 17 amino acids. CDR1 and CDR2 from the germline V gene are SGHTS and YDEGEE. V was clipped by 1 base and J by 5 bases, with 21 bases between them. The CDR3 DNA sequence: TGTGCCAGCAGCTTGAACCGGCGGGGCAGCTCGGGGGAGACCCAGTACTTC. This translates into CASSLNRRGSSGETQYF.

The chain joins TRBV2 to TRBJ2-6; 7 bases map to TRBD1. This CDR3 has 15 amino acids. CDR1 and CDR2 from the germline V gene are SNHLY and FYNNEI. With 6 bases clipped from V and 1 base from J, the junction kept 3 bases outside the gene matches. CDR3 sequence: CASRVDRSGANVLTF. The CDR3 DNA reads TGTGCCAGCAGAGTGGACAGGTCTGGGGCCAACGTCCTGACTTTC.

This chain links TRBV5-1 with TRBJ1-4; D uncertain. Trimming removed 1 base from V and 4 bases from J, with 17 bases in between. Per germline, CDR1 SGHRS and CDR2 YFSETQ. CDR3 length: 17 amino acids. CDR3 coding DNA: TGCGCCAGCAGCTTGTCGACGGGGAACTTACTTAATGAAAAACTGTTTTTT. Its protein product is CASSLSTGNLLNEKLFF. Full variable domain (outside the CDR3, taken from reference TRBV5-1 and TRBJ1-4): KAGVTQTPRYLIKTRGQQVTLSCSPISGHRSVSWYQQTPGQGLQFLFEYFSETQRNKGNFPGRFSGRQFSNSRSEMNVSTLELGDSALYLCASSLSTGNLLNEKLFFGSGTQLSVL.